This T cell receptor beta chain comes out of a study of blood T cell repertoires in COVID-19. Across the whole study: PBMCs, B-cell-depleted T cells, or T cells provided the cDNA or gDNA that made up the material.

A remark on this clone: Germline and junction disagree at one end, which may indicate a read error.

In the original workflow: Amplification of reference gene primers was used by the study to estimate nucleated cell counts. Assay: immunoSEQ multiplex PCR; the TCRdb copy retains only in-frame clones and omits some. D and trimming come from the DNA, and the V and J calls and clone size come from that table. Among approximately 240,000 clones listed, approximately 81% were seen once. The CDR3 length is 15 residues. Germline-derived CDR1 and CDR2 are SSHAT and FNYEAQ (reference sequence). The chain has TRBV7-7 and TRBJ2-5; TRBD1 might be the D (5 bases). The clonotype comes from an elderly woman with active or convalescent COVID-19. The sample comprised peripheral blood. CDR3 DNA sequence: TGTGCTAGCAGCGCAGACGGAGCCAGGGCTTTCGCCCAGTACTTC. It yields the protein CASSADGARAFAQYF.